This T cell receptor beta chain comes out of a study of radiation and T cells in renal cell carcinoma. Trimming shortened V by 3 bases and J by 7 bases, and 12 bases separated the two germline ends. Germline loops: CDR1 KGHSH, CDR2 LQKENI. This CDR3 region has 14 residues. The sample's time point: blood 2 weeks post-SBRT. Treatment indicated: 15 Gy SBRT to primary tumor, nephrectomy 4 weeks later. The table came from immunoSEQ multiplex PCR; TCRdb's copy has only in-frame clones and leaves some out. The sample contains 100,000 to 150,000 clones, about 81% of which appear only once. This clone occurred a few times.

The material was blood, obtained from a patient whose treatment included radiotherapy and nephrectomy. The sequence was obtained from a man aged 50 or older with renal cell carcinoma. The chain recombines TRBV18 with TRBJ1-4, with D hard to call. The CDR3 nucleotides read TGTGCCAGCTCACCCGGATTAGGGCGTGAAAAACTGTTTTTT. Its protein product is CASSPGLGREKLFF.